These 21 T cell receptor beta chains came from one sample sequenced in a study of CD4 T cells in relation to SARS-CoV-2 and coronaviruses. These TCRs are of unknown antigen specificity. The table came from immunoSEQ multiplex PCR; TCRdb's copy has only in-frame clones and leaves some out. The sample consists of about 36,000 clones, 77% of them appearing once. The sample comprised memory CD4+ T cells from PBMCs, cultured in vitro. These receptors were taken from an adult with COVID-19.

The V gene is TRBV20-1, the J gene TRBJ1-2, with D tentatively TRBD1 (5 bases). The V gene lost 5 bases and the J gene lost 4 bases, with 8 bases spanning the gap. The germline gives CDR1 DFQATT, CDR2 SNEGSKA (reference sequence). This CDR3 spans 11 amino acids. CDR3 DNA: TGCAGTGCTGGGGGGGTCTATGGCTACACCTTC. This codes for CSAGGVYGYTF.

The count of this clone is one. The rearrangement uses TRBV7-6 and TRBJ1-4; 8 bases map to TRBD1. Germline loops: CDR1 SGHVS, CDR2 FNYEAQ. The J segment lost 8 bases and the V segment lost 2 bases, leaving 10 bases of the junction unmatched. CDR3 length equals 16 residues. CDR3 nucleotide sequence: TGTGCCAGCAGCTTAAAACCGGGACAGGTCCCCGAAAAACTGTTTTTT. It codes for CASSLKPGQVPEKLFF.

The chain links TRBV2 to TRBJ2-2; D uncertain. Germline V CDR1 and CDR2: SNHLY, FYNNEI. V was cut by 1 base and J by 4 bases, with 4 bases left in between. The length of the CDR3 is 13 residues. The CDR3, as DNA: TGTGCCAGCAGTGAAGGCGGCACCGGGGAGCTGTTTTTT. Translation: CASSEGGTGELFF.

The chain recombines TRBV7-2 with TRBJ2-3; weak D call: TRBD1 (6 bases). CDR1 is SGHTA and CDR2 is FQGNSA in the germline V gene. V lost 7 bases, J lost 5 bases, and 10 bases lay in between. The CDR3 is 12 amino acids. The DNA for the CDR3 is TGTGCCAGCACCCCGACAGGAGATACGCAGTATTTT. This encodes CASTPTGDTQYF.

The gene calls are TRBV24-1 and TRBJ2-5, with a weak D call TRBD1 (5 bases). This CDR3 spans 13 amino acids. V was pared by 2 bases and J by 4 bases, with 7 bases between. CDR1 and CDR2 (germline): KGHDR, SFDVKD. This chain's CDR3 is CATSDSDRETQYF. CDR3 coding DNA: TGTGCCACCAGTGATTCCGACAGAGAGACCCAGTACTTC.

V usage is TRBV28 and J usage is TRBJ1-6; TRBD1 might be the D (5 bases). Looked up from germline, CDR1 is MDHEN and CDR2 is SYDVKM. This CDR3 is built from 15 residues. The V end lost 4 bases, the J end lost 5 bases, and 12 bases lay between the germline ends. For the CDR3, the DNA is TGTGCCAGCAGTTCCCCCGACAGAGATAATTCACCCCTCCACTTT. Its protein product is CASSSPDRDNSPLHF. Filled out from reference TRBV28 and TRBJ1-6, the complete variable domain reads DVKVTQSSRYLVKRTGEKVFLECVQDMDHENMFWYRQDPGLGLRLIYFSYDVKMKEKGDIPEGYSVSREKKERFSLILESASTNQTSMYLCASSSPDRDNSPLHFGNGTRLTVT.

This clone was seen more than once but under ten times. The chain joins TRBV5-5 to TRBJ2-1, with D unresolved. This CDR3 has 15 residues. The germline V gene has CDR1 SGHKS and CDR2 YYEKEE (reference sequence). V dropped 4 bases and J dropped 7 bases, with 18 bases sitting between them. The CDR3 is CASSIKAARLNEQFF. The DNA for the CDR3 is TGTGCCAGCAGCATAAAGGCCGCTAGGTTGAATGAGCAGTTCTTC.

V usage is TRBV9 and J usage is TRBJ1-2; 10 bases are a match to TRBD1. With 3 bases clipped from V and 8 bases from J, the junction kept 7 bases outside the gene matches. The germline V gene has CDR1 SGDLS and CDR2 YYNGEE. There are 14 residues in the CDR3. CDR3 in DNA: TGTGCCAGCAGCGCCCGGACAGGGGGAACAGGCTACACCTTC. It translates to CASSARTGGTGYTF.

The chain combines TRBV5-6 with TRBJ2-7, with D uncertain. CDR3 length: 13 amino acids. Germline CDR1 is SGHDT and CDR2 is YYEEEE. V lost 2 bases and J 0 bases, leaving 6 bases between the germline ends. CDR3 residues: CASSLFSSYEQYF. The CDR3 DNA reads TGTGCCAGCAGCTTATTCAGCTCCTACGAGCAGTACTTC.

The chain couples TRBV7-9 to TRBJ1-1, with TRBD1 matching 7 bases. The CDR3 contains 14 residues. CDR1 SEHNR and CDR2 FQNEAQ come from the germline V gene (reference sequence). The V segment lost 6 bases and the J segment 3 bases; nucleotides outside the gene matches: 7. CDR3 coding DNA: TGTGCCAGCAGGAGGGCCGGGACAGACACTGAAGCTTTCTTT. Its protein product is CASRRAGTDTEAFF.

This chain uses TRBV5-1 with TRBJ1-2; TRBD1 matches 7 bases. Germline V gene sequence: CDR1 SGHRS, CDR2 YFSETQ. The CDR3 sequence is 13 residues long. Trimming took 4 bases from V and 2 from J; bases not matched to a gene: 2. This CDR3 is CASSPGQNYGYTF. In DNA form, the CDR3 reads TGCGCCAGCAGCCCGGGACAGAACTATGGCTACACCTTC.

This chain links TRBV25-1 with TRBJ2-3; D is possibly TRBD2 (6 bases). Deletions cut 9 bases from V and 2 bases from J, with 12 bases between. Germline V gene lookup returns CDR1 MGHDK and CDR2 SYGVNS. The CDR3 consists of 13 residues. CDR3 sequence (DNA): TGTGCCAGGGGCGGGGCCACCACAGATACGCAGTATTTT. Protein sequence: CARGGATTDTQYF.

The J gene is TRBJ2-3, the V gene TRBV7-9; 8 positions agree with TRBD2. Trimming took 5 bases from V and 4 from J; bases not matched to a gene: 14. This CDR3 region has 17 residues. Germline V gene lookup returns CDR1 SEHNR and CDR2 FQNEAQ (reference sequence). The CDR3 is CASSPEFLARGADTQYF. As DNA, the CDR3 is TGTGCCAGCAGCCCAGAATTCTTGGCGCGGGGGGCAGATACGCAGTATTTT.

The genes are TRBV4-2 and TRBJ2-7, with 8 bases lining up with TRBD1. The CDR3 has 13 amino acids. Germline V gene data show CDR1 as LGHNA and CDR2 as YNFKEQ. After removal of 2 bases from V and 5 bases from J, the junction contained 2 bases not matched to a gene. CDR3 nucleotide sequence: TGTGCCAGCAGCCAACTACAGGGGGACGAGCAGTACTTC. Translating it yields CASSQLQGDEQYF.

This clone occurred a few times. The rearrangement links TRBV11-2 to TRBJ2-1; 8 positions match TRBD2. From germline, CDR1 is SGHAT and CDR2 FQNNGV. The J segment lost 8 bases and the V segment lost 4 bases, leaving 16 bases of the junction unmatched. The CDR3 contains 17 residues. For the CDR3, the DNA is TGTGCCAGCAGCTCGATCCAGACCGGGACTAGTAATGATGAGCAGTTCTTC. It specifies CASSSIQTGTSNDEQFF.

The CDR3 nucleotides are TGCGCCAGCAGCTTGACTAGCGGGAGCTCCTACAATGAGCAGTTCTTC. Protein product: CASSLTSGSSYNEQFF. V is TRBV5-1 and J is TRBJ2-1, with TRBD2 matching 11 bases. In germline, CDR1 is SGHRS, CDR2 YFSETQ. The CDR3 spans 16 residues. V lost 1 base and J lost 0; bases outside the gene matches: 0.

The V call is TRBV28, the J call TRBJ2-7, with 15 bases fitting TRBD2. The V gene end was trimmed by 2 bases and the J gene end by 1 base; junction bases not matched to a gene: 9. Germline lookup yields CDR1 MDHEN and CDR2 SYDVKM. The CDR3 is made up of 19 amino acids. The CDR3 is CASSLGLAGGFFGSYEQYF. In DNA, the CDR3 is TGTGCCAGCAGTTTAGGACTAGCGGGAGGGTTTTTTGGGTCCTACGAGCAGTACTTC.

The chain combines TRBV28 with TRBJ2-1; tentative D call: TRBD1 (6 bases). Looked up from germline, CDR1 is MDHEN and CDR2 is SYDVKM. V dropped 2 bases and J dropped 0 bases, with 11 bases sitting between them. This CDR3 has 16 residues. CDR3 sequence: CASSLGTGRSYNEQFF. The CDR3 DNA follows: TGTGCCAGCAGTTTAGGTACAGGGCGCTCCTACAATGAGCAGTTCTTC.

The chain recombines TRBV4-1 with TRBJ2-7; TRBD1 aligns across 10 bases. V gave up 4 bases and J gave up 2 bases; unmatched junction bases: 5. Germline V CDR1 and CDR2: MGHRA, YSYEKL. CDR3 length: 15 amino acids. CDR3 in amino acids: CASSLTGTGAYEQYF. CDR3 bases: TGCGCCAGCAGCCTAACCGGGACAGGGGCCTACGAGCAGTACTTC.

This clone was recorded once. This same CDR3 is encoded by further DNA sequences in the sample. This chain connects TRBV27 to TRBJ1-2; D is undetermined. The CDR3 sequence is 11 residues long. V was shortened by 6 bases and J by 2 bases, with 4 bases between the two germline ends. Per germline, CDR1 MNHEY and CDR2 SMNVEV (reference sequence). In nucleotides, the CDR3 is TGTGCCAGCAGGGACAACTATGGCTACACCTTC. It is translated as CASRDNYGYTF.

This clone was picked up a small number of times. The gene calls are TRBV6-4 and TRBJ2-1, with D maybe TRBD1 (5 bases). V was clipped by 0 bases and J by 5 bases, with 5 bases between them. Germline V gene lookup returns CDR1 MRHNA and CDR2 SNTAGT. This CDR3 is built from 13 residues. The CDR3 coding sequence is TGTGCCAGCAGTGACTCGGACAACAATGAGCAGTTCTTC. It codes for CASSDSDNNEQFF.